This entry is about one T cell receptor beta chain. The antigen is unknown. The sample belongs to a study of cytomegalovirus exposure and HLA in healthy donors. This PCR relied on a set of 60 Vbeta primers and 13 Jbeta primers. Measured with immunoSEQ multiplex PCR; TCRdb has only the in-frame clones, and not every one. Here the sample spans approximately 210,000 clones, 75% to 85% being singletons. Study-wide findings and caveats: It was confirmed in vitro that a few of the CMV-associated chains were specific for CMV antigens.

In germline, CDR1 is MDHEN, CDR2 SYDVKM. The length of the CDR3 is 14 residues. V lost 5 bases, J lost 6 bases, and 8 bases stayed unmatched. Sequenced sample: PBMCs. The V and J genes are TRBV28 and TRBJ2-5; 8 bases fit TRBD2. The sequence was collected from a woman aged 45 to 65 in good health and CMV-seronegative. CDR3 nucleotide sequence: TGTGCCAGCAGTCGGGAGGGGGGGCTACAGACCCAGTACTTC. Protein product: CASSREGGLQTQYF.